This passage covers 6 T cell receptor beta chains from one sample sequenced in a study of T-cell reconstitution after alpha-beta-depleted transplantation in children. For TCRbeta, the library was prepared with unique molecular identifiers. TCRdb recomputed calls from the PCR reads with MiXCR, one row per CDR3 protein. The sample holds about 540,000 distinct CDR3 sequences, around 18% seen once. Material: PBMCs from the stem cell graft donor, obtained from the stem cell graft. These receptors were obtained from a human donor who donated a stem cell graft to a child with acute lymphoblastic leukemia.

This sequence joins TRBV13 and TRBJ2-7, with TRBD1 matching over 8 bases. The CDR3 runs 15 residues. Trimming removed 4 bases from V and 5 bases from J; junction bases left unmatched: 10. The V gene's germline CDR1 is PRHDT and CDR2 FYEKMQ (reference sequence). The CDR3 sequence is CASSSKEQGAHEQYF. The CDR3 DNA follows: TGTGCCAGCAGCTCGAAGGAGCAGGGGGCCCACGAGCAGTACTTC.

V usage is TRBV6-2 or TRBV6-3 and J usage is TRBJ2-1, with a weak D call TRBD1 (6 bases). This CDR3 has 14 residues. Germline V CDR1 and CDR2: MNHEY, SVGEGT. Trimming took 6 bases from V and 10 from J, leaving 19 bases between them. Here the CDR3 DNA reads TGTGCCAGCAGGCCGAGAACAGGGCTTGGAGAGCAGTTCTTC. Its protein is CASRPRTGLGEQFF.

The CDR3 DNA sequence: TGTGCCAGCAGCCCTGGCATTTCTAACTATGGCTACACCTTC. As protein: CASSPGISNYGYTF. V is TRBV7-2 and J is TRBJ1-2; D ambiguous. The V end was cut by 5 bases, the J end by 0 bases, with 10 bases between. CDR1 and CDR2 (germline): SGHTA, FQGNSA. The CDR3 contains 14 residues.

This clonotype was observed a handful of times. V and J are TRBV5-1 and TRBJ2-1, with TRBD2 identical over 9 bases. Trimming removed 2 bases from V and 8 bases from J; junction bases left unmatched: 20. The CDR3 has 19 residues. The germline V gene encodes CDR1 SGHRS and CDR2 YFSETQ. The CDR3 DNA sequence: TGCGCCAGCAGCTTTTCCCGGACTAGTTTTGTTAGCGGGGGACATGAGCAGTTCTTC. Translating it yields CASSFSRTSFVSGGHEQFF.

The J gene is TRBJ2-7, the V gene TRBV29-1; no reliable D call. Germline-derived CDR1 and CDR2 are SQVTM and ANQGSEA. The CDR3 is made up of 12 amino acids. Trimming shortened V by 5 bases and J by 3 bases, and 11 bases separated the two germline ends. The CDR3 spells CSVLLGNYEQYF. The DNA for the CDR3 is TGCAGCGTTCTTCTAGGCAACTACGAGCAGTACTTC.

The rearrangement links TRBV11-1 to TRBJ2-5, with 9 bases fitting TRBD2. Germline lookup yields CDR1 SGHAT and CDR2 FQDESV (reference sequence). With 6 bases clipped from V and 5 bases from J, the junction kept 13 bases outside the gene matches. The CDR3 is 16 amino acids. DNA of the CDR3: TGTGCCAGCAGTTATTCTGAGGGACTAGCTGGGGAGACCCAGTACTTC. Its protein product is CASSYSEGLAGETQYF.